Only a few counts were recorded for the clone carrying this T cell receptor (delta chain). This DNA translates differently at residue 4 from the TCRdb protein, which is that of a much larger clone; a read error is likely, and the protein shown is the DNA's own translation. The sample comes from a study of gamma-delta chains in newborns, infants, children. Whole-study context: Microbial exposure reportedly drives polyclonal innate γδ T cell expansion after birth.

TCRdb reprocessed the reads using CATT. This table holds a few thousand delta-chain clones, around 1% found once. The CDR3 covers 17 residues. The V segment lost 6 bases and the J segment 2 bases; nucleotides outside the gene matches: 8. CDR1 GEAIGNYY and CDR2 EKD come from the germline V gene. The origin of this receptor is a child who was a newborn, infant or young child, either healthy, febrile or measles-vaccinated (not recorded which). Material for sequencing was blood. This chain joins TRDV2 and TRDJ2; 13 nucleotides agree with TRDD3. This CDR3 reads CACNVLGDTALTAQLFF. The CDR3 bases are TGTGCCTGTAACGTACTGGGGGATACGGCCTTGACAGCACAACTCTTCTTT.